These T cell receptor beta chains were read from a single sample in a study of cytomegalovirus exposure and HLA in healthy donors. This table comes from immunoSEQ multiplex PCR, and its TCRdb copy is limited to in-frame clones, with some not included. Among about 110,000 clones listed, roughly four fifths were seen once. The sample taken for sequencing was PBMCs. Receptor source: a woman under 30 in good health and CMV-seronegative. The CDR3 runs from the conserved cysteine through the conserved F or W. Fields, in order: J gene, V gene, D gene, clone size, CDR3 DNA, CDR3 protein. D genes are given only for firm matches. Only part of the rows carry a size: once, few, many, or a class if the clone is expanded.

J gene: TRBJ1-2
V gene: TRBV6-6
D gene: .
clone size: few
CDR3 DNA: TGTGCCAGCAGTTACTCACAGATTTATGGCTACACCTTC
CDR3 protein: CASSYSQIYGYTF

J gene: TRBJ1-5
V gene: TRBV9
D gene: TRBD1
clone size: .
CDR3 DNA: TGTGCCAGCAGCGCACAGGGGATCAATCAGCCCCAGCATTTT
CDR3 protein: CASSAQGINQPQHF

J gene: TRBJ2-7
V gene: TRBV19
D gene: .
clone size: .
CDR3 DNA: TGTGCCAGTAGTATGGGCGGGCCCTACGAGCAGTACTTC
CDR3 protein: CASSMGGPYEQYF

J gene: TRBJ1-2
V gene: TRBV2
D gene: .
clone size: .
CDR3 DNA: TGTGCCAGCAGTGAGCGGCGAGATCTCTACACCTTC
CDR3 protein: CASSERRDLYTF

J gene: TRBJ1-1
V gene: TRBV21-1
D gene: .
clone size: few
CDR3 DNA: TGTGCCAGCAGCAAAAAGTGGAGCGAATTCACTGAAGCTTTCTTT
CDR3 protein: CASSKKWSEFTEAFF

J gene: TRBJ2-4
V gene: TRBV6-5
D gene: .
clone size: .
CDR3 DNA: TGTGCCAGCAGTTCCGATGGGGGCCTTGGGTCCATTCAGTACTTC
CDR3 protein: CASSSDGGLGSIQYF

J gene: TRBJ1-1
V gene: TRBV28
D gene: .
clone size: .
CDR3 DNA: TGTGCCAGCATTCGAGACATCCGGCCAAGAAAAGCTTTCTTT
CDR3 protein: CASIRDIRPRKAFF

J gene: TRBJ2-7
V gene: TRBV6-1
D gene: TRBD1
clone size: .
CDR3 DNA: TGTGCCAGCAGTGAAGACCAGGGGGACGAGCAGTACTTC
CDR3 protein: CASSEDQGDEQYF

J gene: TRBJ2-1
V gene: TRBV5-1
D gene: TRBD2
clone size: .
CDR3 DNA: TGCGCCAGCAGCCTCCCGGGACTAGCGAATGAGCAGTTCTTC
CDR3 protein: CASSLPGLANEQFF

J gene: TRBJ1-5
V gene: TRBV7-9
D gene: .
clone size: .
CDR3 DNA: TGTGCCAGCAGCGAGGGTCGGCGGCCCCAGCATTTT
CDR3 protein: CASSEGRRPQHF

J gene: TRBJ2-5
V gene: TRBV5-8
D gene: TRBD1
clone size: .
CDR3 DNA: TGTGCCAGCAGCTTCGGACAGGGGGGAGAGACCCAGTACTTC
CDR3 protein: CASSFGQGGETQYF

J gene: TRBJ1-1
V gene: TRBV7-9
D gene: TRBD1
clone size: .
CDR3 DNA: TGTGCCAGCACCGACAGGGCGGACACTGAAGCTTTCTTT
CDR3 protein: CASTDRADTEAFF

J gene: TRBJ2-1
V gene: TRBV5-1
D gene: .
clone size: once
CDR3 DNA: TGCGCCAGCAGCTTGGATGGAGTTGGTGAGCAGTTCTTC
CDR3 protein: CASSLDGVGEQFF

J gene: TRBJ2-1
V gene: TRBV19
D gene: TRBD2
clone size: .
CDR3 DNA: TGTGCCAGTAGTATTAGCGGGGAGGGCTACAATGAGCAGTTCTTC
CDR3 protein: CASSISGEGYNEQFF

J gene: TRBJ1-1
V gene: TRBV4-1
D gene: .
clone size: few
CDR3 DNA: TGCGCCAGCAGCCAAGAATCATGGAACACTGAAGCTTTCTTT
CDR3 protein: CASSQESWNTEAFF

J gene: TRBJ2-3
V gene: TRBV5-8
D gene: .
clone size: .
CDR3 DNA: TGTGCCAGCAGCCATTTCCTCCGGGTCCTTCCTTCACGAGATACGCAGTATTTT
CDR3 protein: CASSHFLRVLPSRDTQYF

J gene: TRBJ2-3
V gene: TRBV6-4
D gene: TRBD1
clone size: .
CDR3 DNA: TGTGCCAGCAGCAGGACCGGGACAGGGAGTAATGAGCGCACAGATACGCAGTATTTT
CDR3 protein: CASSRTGTGSNERTDTQYF

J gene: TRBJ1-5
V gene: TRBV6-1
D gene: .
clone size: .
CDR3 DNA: TGTGCCAGCAGTGAACAGGGAAGCAATCAGCCCCAGCATTTT
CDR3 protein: CASSEQGSNQPQHF

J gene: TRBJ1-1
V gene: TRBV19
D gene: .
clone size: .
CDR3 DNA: TGTGCCAGTAGACCGACCATGACAGTTTTGAACACTGAAGCTTTCTTT
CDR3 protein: CASRPTMTVLNTEAFF

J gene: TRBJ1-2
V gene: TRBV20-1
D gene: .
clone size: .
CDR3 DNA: TGCAGTGCTAAAACAAACTATGGCTACACCTTC
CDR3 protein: CSAKTNYGYTF

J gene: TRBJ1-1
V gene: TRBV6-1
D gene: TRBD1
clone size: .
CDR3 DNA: TGTGCCAGCAGTCCTAGACAGGGCCTCACTGAAGCTTTCTTT
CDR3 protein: CASSPRQGLTEAFF

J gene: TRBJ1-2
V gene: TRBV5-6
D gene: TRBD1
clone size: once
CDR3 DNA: TGTGCCAGCAGCACCATGACAGGGAACTCATACGGCTACACCTTC
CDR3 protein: CASSTMTGNSYGYTF

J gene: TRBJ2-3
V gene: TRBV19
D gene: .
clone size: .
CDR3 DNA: TGTGCCAGTAGTACCTCCCCACAGGCTATTCGCACAGATACGCAGTATTTT
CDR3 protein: CASSTSPQAIRTDTQYF

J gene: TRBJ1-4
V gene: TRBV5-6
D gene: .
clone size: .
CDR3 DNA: TGTGCCAGCAGCTCGAATCGGGGTGAAAAACTGTTTTTT
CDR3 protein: CASSSNRGEKLFF

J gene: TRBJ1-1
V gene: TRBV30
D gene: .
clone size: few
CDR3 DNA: TGTGCCTGGGTACCAGGGATGGTTGAAGCTTTCTTT
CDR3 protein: CAWVPGMVEAFF

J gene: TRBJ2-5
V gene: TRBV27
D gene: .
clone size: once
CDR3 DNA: TGTGCCAGCAGTTTAGCCTCCTTCCCCGGGGAGACCCAGTACTTC
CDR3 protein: CASSLASFPGETQYF

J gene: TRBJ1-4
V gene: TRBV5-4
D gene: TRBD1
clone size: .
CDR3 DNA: TGTGCCAGCAGCCACCGGGACAGGGCGGGTGAAAAACTGTTTTTT
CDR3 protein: CASSHRDRAGEKLFF

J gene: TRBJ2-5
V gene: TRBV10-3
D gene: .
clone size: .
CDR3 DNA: TGTGCCATCAGTGAGCCTATAGACAGTGGCCAAGAGACCCAGTACTTC
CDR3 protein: CAISEPIDSGQETQYF

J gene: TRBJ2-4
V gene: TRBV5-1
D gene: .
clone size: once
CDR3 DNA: TGCGCCAGCAGCTTGCCCCTTGAGGGCACTATAGCCAAAAACATTCAGTACTTC
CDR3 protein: CASSLPLEGTIAKNIQYF

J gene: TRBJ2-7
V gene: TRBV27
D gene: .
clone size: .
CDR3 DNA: TGTGCCAGCAGTCCTAAAGGGGGACGACTTGGCTACGAGCAGTACTTC
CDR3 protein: CASSPKGGRLGYEQYF

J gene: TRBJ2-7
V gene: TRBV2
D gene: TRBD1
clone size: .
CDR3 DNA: TGTGCCAGCAGTGATTTACAGGGGGGCTACGAGCAGTACTTC
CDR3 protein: CASSDLQGGYEQYF

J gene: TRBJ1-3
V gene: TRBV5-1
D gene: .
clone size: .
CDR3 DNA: TGCGCCAGCAGCCCCACGGGGGCTGGAAACACCATATATTTT
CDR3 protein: CASSPTGAGNTIYF

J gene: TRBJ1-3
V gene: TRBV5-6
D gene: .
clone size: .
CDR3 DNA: TGTGCCAGCAGCCCAGGACAGCTTGGAAACACCATATATTTT
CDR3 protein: CASSPGQLGNTIYF

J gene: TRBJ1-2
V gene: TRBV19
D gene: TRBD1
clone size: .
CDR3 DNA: TGTGCCAGTAGTACCACCCCCAGGGGGGAGGACTATGGCTACACCTTC
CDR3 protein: CASSTTPRGEDYGYTF

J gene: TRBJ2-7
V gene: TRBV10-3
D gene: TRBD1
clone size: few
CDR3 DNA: TGTGCCATCTGGGGGACAGGGAGCCACGAGCAGTACTTC
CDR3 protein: CAIWGTGSHEQYF